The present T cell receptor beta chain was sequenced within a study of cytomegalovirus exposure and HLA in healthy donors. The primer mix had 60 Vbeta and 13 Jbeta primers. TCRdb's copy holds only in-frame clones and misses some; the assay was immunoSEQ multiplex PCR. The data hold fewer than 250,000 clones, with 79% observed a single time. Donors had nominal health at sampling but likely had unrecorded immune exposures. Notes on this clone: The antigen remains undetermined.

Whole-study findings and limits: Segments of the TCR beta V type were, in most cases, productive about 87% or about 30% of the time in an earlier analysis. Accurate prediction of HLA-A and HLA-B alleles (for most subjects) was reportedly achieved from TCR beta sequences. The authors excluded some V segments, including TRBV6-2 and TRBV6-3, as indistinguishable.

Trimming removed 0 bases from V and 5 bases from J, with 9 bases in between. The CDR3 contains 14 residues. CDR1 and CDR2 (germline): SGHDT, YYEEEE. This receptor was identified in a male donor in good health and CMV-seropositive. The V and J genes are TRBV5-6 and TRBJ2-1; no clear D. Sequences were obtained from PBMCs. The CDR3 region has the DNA TGTGCCAGCAGCTTGGACTCTGTCCACAATGAGCAGTTCTTC. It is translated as CASSLDSVHNEQFF.